This entry features one T cell receptor (beta chain) sequence. This sample stems from a study of OX40 agonist ivuxolimab in advanced cancers. Germline V gene data show CDR1 as MNHNS and CDR2 as SASEGT. The CDR3 runs to 15 residues. V lost 3 bases, J lost 0 bases, and 12 bases lay in between. Profiling relied on immunoSEQ multiplex PCR, and the TCRdb table lists in-frame clones only, not all of them. The sample lists approximately 72,000 clones; less than 90% were seen once. Sequencing was performed on CD4+ or CD8+ T cells sorted from blood, taken in a trial of the OX40 agonist ivuxolimab. V is TRBV6-1 and J is TRBJ2-7; D possibly corresponds to TRBD1 (5 bases). The receptor's source is an adult with an advanced solid tumor such as melanoma, head and neck, liver or kidney cancer. DNA of the CDR3: TGTGCCAGCAGTGACCCAGGGAAGAGCTCCTACGAGCAGTACTTC. Amino acid sequence: CASSDPGKSSYEQYF.